This entry lists 13 T cell receptor beta chains sequenced from one sample in a study of control samples from healthy donors and cancer patients. Profiled with immunoSEQ multiplex PCR; TCRdb holds only in-frame clones, not every one. The sample has about 120,000 clones; roughly 93% are singletons. The sequencing sample was made of blood. The receptors here all came from a man younger than 40 in good health.

This clone was recorded only once. The J gene is TRBJ1-1, the V gene TRBV15; TRBD1 might be the D (5 bases). The CDR3 is 15 amino acids. Germline assignment: CDR1 LNHNV and CDR2 YYDKDF (reference sequence). The V end was cut by 3 bases, the J end by 1 base, with 12 bases between. CDR3 amino acids: CATSRGLGENTEAFF. The CDR3, as DNA: TGTGCCACCAGCAGGGGCCTGGGGGAGAACACTGAAGCTTTCTTT.

The rearrangement uses TRBV12-5 and TRBJ1-1, with D maybe TRBD1 (5 bases). The germline V and J ends were trimmed by 4 bases and 1 base, with 13 bases remaining between them. This CDR3 spans 15 amino acids. In germline, CDR1 is LGHNT, CDR2 FRNRAP. This CDR3 reads CASGSWGGGNTEAFF. CDR3 nucleotides: TGTGCTAGTGGTTCCTGGGGGGGAGGGAACACTGAAGCTTTCTTT.

V and J are TRBV7-6 and TRBJ2-7, with TRBD1 matching over 9 bases. Germline V CDR1 and CDR2: SGHVS, FNYEAQ. The CDR3 has 16 amino acids. V trimming: 4 bases; J trimming: 4 bases; junction bases outside the gene matches: 11. The CDR3 region is CASSSPTGQGQYEQYF. The CDR3 DNA reads TGTGCCAGCAGCTCTCCAACCGGACAGGGGCAATACGAGCAGTACTTC.

V gene TRBV5-1 combines with J gene TRBJ2-2, with 9 bases fitting TRBD2. The CDR3 is 15 residues long. J gave up 2 bases and V 8 bases, and 7 bases lay outside the gene matches. In germline, CDR1 is SGHRS, CDR2 YFSETQ. DNA of the CDR3: TGCGCCAGTCGCCCTAGCGGGACAAACACCGGGGAGCTGTTTTTT. It encodes CASRPSGTNTGELFF.

The V gene is TRBV5-1, the J gene TRBJ2-1; a weak D match, TRBD2 (6 bases). The CDR3 extends over 14 amino acids. Trimming stripped 0 bases from V and 9 bases from J, with 13 bases between. Germline CDR1 is SGHRS and CDR2 is YFSETQ. This CDR3 reads CASSLGDSEGEQFF. The CDR3 DNA reads as TGCGCCAGCAGCTTGGGGGACTCGGAAGGTGAGCAGTTCTTC.

V and J are TRBV5-5 and TRBJ1-4, with D unresolved. This CDR3 has 13 residues. Germline CDR1 reads SGHKS; CDR2 reads YYEKEE (reference sequence). V was pared by 1 base and J by 7 bases, with 8 bases between. CDR3 coding DNA: TGTGCCAGCAGCTTGCTTCAGACTGAAAAACTGTTTTTT. Translation gives CASSLLQTEKLFF.

This chain uses TRBV7-8 with TRBJ1-1, with a tentative D call TRBD1 (5 bases). Germline CDR1 reads SGHVS; CDR2 reads FQNEAQ. V was cut by 3 bases and J by 4 bases, with 15 bases left in between. The CDR3 spans 15 residues. CDR3 protein: CASSFLPGLATEAFF. The CDR3 region has the DNA TGTGCCAGCAGCTTCCTTCCAGGGCTGGCCACTGAAGCTTTCTTT.

The DNA of the CDR3 is TGTGCCAGTAGTTGGGTGAACCCCTGGAGCACCGGGGAGCTGTTTTTT. It specifies CASSWVNPWSTGELFF. The rearrangement joins TRBV19 to TRBJ2-2; D not resolved. Trimming took off 5 bases at V and 4 bases at J, with 17 bases between the two ends. The CDR3 length is 16 residues. Germline V gene lookup returns CDR1 LNHDA and CDR2 SQIVND (reference sequence).

A few counts support this clone. This chain uses TRBV2 with TRBJ1-3; no clear D gene. Deletions cut 6 bases from V and 4 bases from J, with 7 bases between. CDR3 size: 12 residues. Germline V lookup: CDR1 SNHLY, CDR2 FYNNEI. In nucleotides, the CDR3 is TGTGCCAGCAGCCCGGGGGGAAACACCATATATTTT. Protein product: CASSPGGNTIYF.

The chain employs TRBV9 and TRBJ2-5; perhaps TRBD2 as D (7 bases). The germline V gene encodes CDR1 SGDLS and CDR2 YYNGEE. Between the trimmed V and J ends, which lost 0 bases and 3 bases, there was a span of 15 bases. This CDR3 has 16 amino acids. The CDR3 sequence: CASSVGGGGPKETQYF. DNA of the CDR3: TGTGCCAGCAGCGTAGGGGGAGGGGGTCCTAAAGAGACCCAGTACTTC.

This clone was found once. This chain links TRBV27 with TRBJ1-2; 8 bases map to TRBD1. V dropped 2 bases and J dropped 7; count of bases not matched to a gene: 12. From germline, CDR1 is MNHEY and CDR2 SMNVEV (reference sequence). The CDR3 has 16 amino acids. CDR3 amino acids: CASSLAGGDHLSGYTF. In nucleotides, the CDR3 is TGTGCCAGCAGTTTAGCAGGGGGCGACCACCTAAGTGGCTACACCTTC.

On this clone: The junction departs from the called germline gene at one end, perhaps through a read error. Other DNA variants within this sample encode the same CDR3. This rearrangement joins TRBV12-3 or TRBV12-4 to TRBJ1-1; tentatively, D is TRBD1 (6 bases). This CDR3 region has 11 residues. The CDR3 DNA is TGCGCCAGCAGTTTAGGGGGGGAAGCTTTCTTT. Translation: CASSLGGEAFF.

The chain uses TRBV15 and TRBJ1-6; TRBD1 is a possible D gene (5 bases). In germline, CDR1 is LNHNV, CDR2 YYDKDF (reference sequence). Trimming shortened V by 0 bases and J by 5 bases, and 14 bases separated the two germline ends. The CDR3 sequence is 17 residues long. The CDR3 loop reads CATSRDTRGGNNSPLHF. CDR3 nucleotide sequence: TGTGCCACCAGCAGAGATACGAGGGGCGGGAATAATTCACCCCTCCACTTT.